This T cell receptor beta chain was recorded in a study of OX40 agonist ivuxolimab in advanced cancers. For the study at large: The dose-escalation cohort had hepatocellular carcinoma, melanoma, renal cell or head and neck cancer.

Clones were read by immunoSEQ multiplex PCR, and TCRdb kept only the in-frame ones, dropping some. The sample has around 60,000 clones; about nine tenths are singletons. Regarding the study as a whole: In CD8+ T cells, expanded clones were on average more numerous than in CD4+. CD4+ and CD8+ blood T cells expanded clonally by week 6 at 0.1 to 3.0 mg/kg.

Patients were ruled out by autoimmune disease history or systemic immunosuppression. Note on this clone: Its specificity is not known.

The V gene lost 0 bases and the J gene lost 2 bases, with 13 bases spanning the gap. CDR1 and CDR2 from the germline V gene are MNHNY and SVGAGI (reference sequence). The CDR3 has 16 residues. V is TRBV6-6 and J is TRBJ1-1; no definite D call. The sequence came from an adult with an advanced solid tumor such as melanoma, head and neck, liver or kidney cancer. The sequenced sample was CD4+ or CD8+ T cells sorted from blood, obtained in a trial of the OX40 agonist ivuxolimab. The CDR3 here is CASSYSRVGRNTEAFF. For the CDR3, the DNA is TGTGCCAGCAGTTACTCGAGGGTCGGCCGAAACACTGAAGCTTTCTTT.